This T cell receptor (beta chain) comes out of a study of regulatory T cells in long-lasting Graves disease. The study's findings and limits: When disease was persistent, TRBV28, TRBJ1-2 and TRBJ2-5 were the favored segments. Persistent Graves' patients possessed reduced TCR diversity relative to recently diagnosed ones. With a small sample size, accuracy may have been reduced.

This clonotype was counted only a few times. Its cognate antigen is unknown. The time point: persistent/refractory GD, antithyroid drugs over 5 years with positive TRAb. The authors made the TCR library using RNA they extracted from PBMCs. American Thyroid Association guidelines served as the basis for diagnosing Graves' disease. Investigators prepared the TCR beta libraries by applying iRepertoire HTBI primers and Arm-PCR of CDR3 regions. TCRdb passed the multiplex PCR reads through MiXCR, listing each CDR3 protein once. The top ten clones hold 7% to 9% of a sample with 400,000 to 500,000 distinct CDR3 sequences, roughly 21% of them seen once. V was pared by 0 bases and J by 3 bases, with 18 bases between. Germline V gene sequence: CDR1 DFQATT, CDR2 SNEGSKA (reference sequence). The CDR3 totals 17 residues.

The sequence came from a female donor with Graves disease. This chain uses TRBV20-1 with TRBJ2-1; D gene ambiguous. The sample was peripheral blood mononuclear cells (PBMCs), taken when the disease was refractory, from a patient treated with antithyroid drugs. CDR3 region: CSARDYSALELYNEQFF. The CDR3 coding sequence is TGCAGTGCTAGAGATTATTCAGCCCTAGAGCTCTACAATGAGCAGTTCTTC.